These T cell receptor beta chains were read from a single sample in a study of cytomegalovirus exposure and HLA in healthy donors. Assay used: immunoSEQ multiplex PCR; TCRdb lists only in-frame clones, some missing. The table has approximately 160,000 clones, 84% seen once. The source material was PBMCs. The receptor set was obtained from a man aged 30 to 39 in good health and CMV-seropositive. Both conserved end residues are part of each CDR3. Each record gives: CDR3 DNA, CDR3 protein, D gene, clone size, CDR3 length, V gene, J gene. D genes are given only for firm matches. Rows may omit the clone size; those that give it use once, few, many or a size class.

CDR3nt: TGTGCCAGCAGCGAGAAAGGGCGGGGGCTTGATTCACCCCTCCACTTT; CDR3aa: CASSEKGRGLDSPLHF; d_gene: .; abundance: .; len: 16; v_gene: TRBV9; j_gene: TRBJ1-6
CDR3nt: TGTGCCAGCGGGTGGAGTTTTAATTCACCCCTCCACTTT; CDR3aa: CASGWSFNSPLHF; d_gene: .; abundance: few; len: 13; v_gene: TRBV27; j_gene: TRBJ1-6
CDR3nt: TGTGCCAGCTCACCACGGGACAGATACTATGGCTACACCTTC; CDR3aa: CASSPRDRYYGYTF; d_gene: TRBD1; abundance: few; len: 14; v_gene: TRBV18; j_gene: TRBJ1-2
CDR3nt: TGTGCCAGCAGTTTAGGGCGAAACACCATATATTTT; CDR3aa: CASSLGRNTIYF; d_gene: .; abundance: .; len: 12; v_gene: TRBV28; j_gene: TRBJ1-3
CDR3nt: TGTGCCAGCTCACCGTTAAGACTAGCCTCCAGATACTACAATGAGCAGTTCTTC; CDR3aa: CASSPLRLASRYYNEQFF; d_gene: TRBD2; abundance: .; len: 18; v_gene: TRBV18; j_gene: TRBJ2-1
CDR3nt: TGTGCCAGCAATCAACAGGGGACGAGGACTGAAGCTTTCTTT; CDR3aa: CASNQQGTRTEAFF; d_gene: TRBD1; abundance: .; len: 14; v_gene: TRBV28; j_gene: TRBJ1-1
CDR3nt: TGTGCCAGCAGTCCCTCTCGTTCGGGAGGGACCTATGGCTACACCTTC; CDR3aa: CASSPSRSGGTYGYTF; d_gene: .; abundance: .; len: 16; v_gene: TRBV28; j_gene: TRBJ1-2
CDR3nt: TGCAGCGTGGCAACAGGGGATCCCACAGATACGCAGTATTTT; CDR3aa: CSVATGDPTDTQYF; d_gene: TRBD1; abundance: .; len: 14; v_gene: TRBV29-1; j_gene: TRBJ2-3
CDR3nt: TGCAGCGTTAAAGGACAGGGGTATGAGGAGCAGTTCTTC; CDR3aa: CSVKGQGYEEQFF; d_gene: TRBD1; abundance: .; len: 13; v_gene: TRBV29-1; j_gene: TRBJ2-1
CDR3nt: TGTGCCAGCAGTTTATTTAAGGACAGGGACTACGAGCAGTACTTC; CDR3aa: CASSLFKDRDYEQYF; d_gene: TRBD1; abundance: .; len: 15; v_gene: TRBV27; j_gene: TRBJ2-7
CDR3nt: TGCAGCGTCGGAACAGGGGACACTGAAGCTTTCTTT; CDR3aa: CSVGTGDTEAFF; d_gene: TRBD1; abundance: once; len: 12; v_gene: TRBV29-1; j_gene: TRBJ1-1
CDR3nt: TGTGCCAGCTCACCACCGTTCGCAGGGGAAAAAAACACCATATATTTT; CDR3aa: CASSPPFAGEKNTIYF; d_gene: .; abundance: .; len: 16; v_gene: TRBV18; j_gene: TRBJ1-3
CDR3nt: TGTGCCAGTAGTATGGAGTCGGGTGGCAATGAGCAGTTCTTC; CDR3aa: CASSMESGGNEQFF; d_gene: .; abundance: .; len: 14; v_gene: TRBV19; j_gene: TRBJ2-1
CDR3nt: TGTGCCAGCAGCTTAGGGTTTAGGCAGGCCCAGTACTTC; CDR3aa: CASSLGFRQAQYF; d_gene: .; abundance: .; len: 13; v_gene: TRBV11-1; j_gene: TRBJ2-5
CDR3nt: TGCAGCACCTGGGACAGGCTCTCTGGGGCCAACGTCCTGACTTTC; CDR3aa: CSTWDRLSGANVLTF; d_gene: TRBD1; abundance: once; len: 15; v_gene: TRBV29-1; j_gene: TRBJ2-6
CDR3nt: TGTGCCAGCAGCTTGTTCAGACTAGCGGGCGGGACCCAGTACTTC; CDR3aa: CASSLFRLAGGTQYF; d_gene: TRBD2; abundance: .; len: 15; v_gene: TRBV5-6; j_gene: TRBJ2-5
CDR3nt: TGCGCCAGTGGAATCTACGGGGAGACCCAGTACTTC; CDR3aa: CASGIYGETQYF; d_gene: .; abundance: .; len: 12; v_gene: TRBV5-1; j_gene: TRBJ2-5
CDR3nt: TGTGCCAGCAGCCCGGGACAGGGAGGATACGGGGGCTACACCTTC; CDR3aa: CASSPGQGGYGGYTF; d_gene: TRBD1; abundance: .; len: 15; v_gene: TRBV13; j_gene: TRBJ1-2
CDR3nt: TGTGCCAGCTCACCTTCGGGTGACACCGGGGAGCTGTTTTTT; CDR3aa: CASSPSGDTGELFF; d_gene: .; abundance: .; len: 14; v_gene: TRBV18; j_gene: TRBJ2-2
CDR3nt: TGTGCCAGCAGCTCTTCGGGACATATTCACACTGAAGCTTTCTTT; CDR3aa: CASSSSGHIHTEAFF; d_gene: .; abundance: .; len: 15; v_gene: TRBV7-9; j_gene: TRBJ1-1
CDR3nt: TGTGCCATCAGTGTACTACAGGGTATGAGTGGCTACACCTTC; CDR3aa: CAISVLQGMSGYTF; d_gene: .; abundance: .; len: 14; v_gene: TRBV10-3; j_gene: TRBJ1-2
CDR3nt: TGCGCCAGCAGCTTAGGGTCCAGGGCTATCGAGCAGTACTTC; CDR3aa: CASSLGSRAIEQYF; d_gene: .; abundance: few; len: 14; v_gene: TRBV5-1; j_gene: TRBJ2-7
CDR3nt: TGCGCCAGCAGCCAAGTAAGGGGGTCAGGCCCAACTAATGAAAAACTGTTTTTT; CDR3aa: CASSQVRGSGPTNEKLFF; d_gene: .; abundance: .; len: 18; v_gene: TRBV4-1; j_gene: TRBJ1-4
CDR3nt: TGTGCCAGCAGCTCCTCACACGAGGGAGTCATGAACACTGAAGCTTTCTTT; CDR3aa: CASSSSHEGVMNTEAFF; d_gene: .; abundance: once; len: 17; v_gene: TRBV7-9; j_gene: TRBJ1-1
CDR3nt: TGTGCCAGCAGTCCCTTGGGCCGAACCTTTTATGGCTACACCTTC; CDR3aa: CASSPLGRTFYGYTF; d_gene: .; abundance: .; len: 15; v_gene: TRBV6-5; j_gene: TRBJ1-2
CDR3nt: TGCGCCAGCGGCAAGGGACTAGCGTTGGATGAGCAGTTCTTC; CDR3aa: CASGKGLALDEQFF; d_gene: TRBD2; abundance: .; len: 14; v_gene: TRBV5-1; j_gene: TRBJ2-1
CDR3nt: TGTGCCAGCAGCTTGGTGGGGCATGGAAACACCATATATTTT; CDR3aa: CASSLVGHGNTIYF; d_gene: .; abundance: .; len: 14; v_gene: TRBV5-6; j_gene: TRBJ1-3
CDR3nt: TGTGCCAGCAGCGTAGGAGGCAGAAGCTCTGGAAACACCATATATTTT; CDR3aa: CASSVGGRSSGNTIYF; d_gene: .; abundance: .; len: 16; v_gene: TRBV9; j_gene: TRBJ1-3
CDR3nt: TGTGCCAGCAGTGAACTGGGCGATGGCAATCAGCCCCAGCATTTT; CDR3aa: CASSELGDGNQPQHF; d_gene: .; abundance: .; len: 15; v_gene: TRBV6-4; j_gene: TRBJ1-5
CDR3nt: TGTGCCAGCAGTTCCCGGACTAGCGGGGGCCCAGGGCAAGAGACCCAGTACTTC; CDR3aa: CASSSRTSGGPGQETQYF; d_gene: TRBD2; abundance: .; len: 18; v_gene: TRBV27; j_gene: TRBJ2-5
CDR3nt: TGCGCCAGCAGCTTCGTACAAGAGACCCAGTACTTC; CDR3aa: CASSFVQETQYF; d_gene: .; abundance: .; len: 12; v_gene: TRBV5-1; j_gene: TRBJ2-5
CDR3nt: TGTGCCAGCAGTTACTCGGCGGTGGGGCTGGGAGATACGCAGTATTTT; CDR3aa: CASSYSAVGLGDTQYF; d_gene: .; abundance: .; len: 16; v_gene: TRBV6-5; j_gene: TRBJ2-3
CDR3nt: TGTGCCAGCATTCATTTTGTCAGGGGGGATGAGTCGGGCTACACCTTC; CDR3aa: CASIHFVRGDESGYTF; d_gene: TRBD1; abundance: .; len: 16; v_gene: TRBV28; j_gene: TRBJ1-2
CDR3nt: TGTGCCAGCAGCTTGGGGGGAACCAGCTCCTATAATTCACCCCTCCACTTT; CDR3aa: CASSLGGTSSYNSPLHF; d_gene: .; abundance: once; len: 17; v_gene: TRBV7-2; j_gene: TRBJ1-6
CDR3nt: TGCGCCAGCAGTGCCCACAGGGGGACGGAAGGCAATCAGCCCCAGCATTTT; CDR3aa: CASSAHRGTEGNQPQHF; d_gene: TRBD1; abundance: .; len: 17; v_gene: TRBV10-2; j_gene: TRBJ1-5
CDR3nt: TGTGCCTGGAGTACCACGGGGGGGCCCACAGATACGCAGTATTTT; CDR3aa: CAWSTTGGPTDTQYF; d_gene: TRBD2; abundance: once; len: 15; v_gene: TRBV30; j_gene: TRBJ2-3
CDR3nt: TGTGCCAGCAGTGAGGACAGTGGGGACGAGCAGTACTTC; CDR3aa: CASSEDSGDEQYF; d_gene: .; abundance: .; len: 13; v_gene: TRBV6-4; j_gene: TRBJ2-7
CDR3nt: TGTGCCTGGAGTGTACCGGGACAGGGGGGTCAGCCCCAGCATTTT; CDR3aa: CAWSVPGQGGQPQHF; d_gene: TRBD1; abundance: .; len: 15; v_gene: TRBV30; j_gene: TRBJ1-5
CDR3nt: TGTGCCAGCAGCTTAGGGTCAAGCTACTCTGGGGCCAACGTCCTGACTTTC; CDR3aa: CASSLGSSYSGANVLTF; d_gene: .; abundance: .; len: 17; v_gene: TRBV7-2; j_gene: TRBJ2-6
CDR3nt: TGTGCCAGCAGTCCCGGGACTAGGTCCACCGGGGAGCTGTTTTTT; CDR3aa: CASSPGTRSTGELFF; d_gene: TRBD2; abundance: .; len: 15; v_gene: TRBV28; j_gene: TRBJ2-2
CDR3nt: TGTGCCAGCAGTTACGGGAGACTCTCTAACTATGGCTACACCTTC; CDR3aa: CASSYGRLSNYGYTF; d_gene: .; abundance: .; len: 15; v_gene: TRBV6-5; j_gene: TRBJ1-2
CDR3nt: TGTGCCAGCAGCTCGTCGACAGGGGTCGGTTCACCCCTCCACTTT; CDR3aa: CASSSSTGVGSPLHF; d_gene: TRBD1; abundance: .; len: 15; v_gene: TRBV7-2; j_gene: TRBJ1-6
CDR3nt: TGTGCCAGCAGCTTCCTCCTCAGGGGTAGCAACGAGCAGTACTTC; CDR3aa: CASSFLLRGSNEQYF; d_gene: .; abundance: .; len: 15; v_gene: TRBV28; j_gene: TRBJ2-7
CDR3nt: TGCAGCGTTTGCGACAGATTTCCTGAAAAACTGTTTTTT; CDR3aa: CSVCDRFPEKLFF; d_gene: .; abundance: few; len: 13; v_gene: TRBV29-1; j_gene: TRBJ1-4
CDR3nt: TGTGCCAGCAGCTCCGCAAGGGGGGGAAACACCATATATTTT; CDR3aa: CASSSARGGNTIYF; d_gene: .; abundance: .; len: 14; v_gene: TRBV5-4; j_gene: TRBJ1-3
CDR3nt: TGTGCCAGCAGTTACTCGGCGGGGGTCGACACTGAAGCTTTCTTT; CDR3aa: CASSYSAGVDTEAFF; d_gene: .; abundance: .; len: 15; v_gene: TRBV6-5; j_gene: TRBJ1-1
CDR3nt: TGTGCCAGCAGCTCGACACTAGCGGGGTCGGGGAGCTCCTACAATGAGCAGTTCTTC; CDR3aa: CASSSTLAGSGSSYNEQFF; d_gene: TRBD2; abundance: .; len: 19; v_gene: TRBV11-1; j_gene: TRBJ2-1
CDR3nt: TGTGCCAGCACCTCTGGGGGGGGCTCCTACAATGAGCAGTTCTTC; CDR3aa: CASTSGGGSYNEQFF; d_gene: TRBD2; abundance: once; len: 15; v_gene: TRBV5-4; j_gene: TRBJ2-1
CDR3nt: TGTGCCAGCAGCTTAGCGTGGGCGGGGGTTTCCTACAATGAGCAGTTCTTC; CDR3aa: CASSLAWAGVSYNEQFF; d_gene: TRBD2; abundance: .; len: 17; v_gene: TRBV7-2; j_gene: TRBJ2-1
CDR3nt: TGTGCCATCAGCTACGGACTAGCGGGAGGTGAGACCCAGTACTTC; CDR3aa: CAISYGLAGGETQYF; d_gene: TRBD2; abundance: once; len: 15; v_gene: TRBV6-1; j_gene: TRBJ2-5
CDR3nt: TGTGCCAGCAGCCGTACTAGCGGGGGGGCCTATGAGCAGTTCTTC; CDR3aa: CASSRTSGGAYEQFF; d_gene: TRBD2; abundance: .; len: 15; v_gene: TRBV7-6; j_gene: TRBJ2-1
CDR3nt: TGTGCCAGCAGCTTAGTTGTTACGGGATCAAACACCGGGGAGCTGTTTTTT; CDR3aa: CASSLVVTGSNTGELFF; d_gene: .; abundance: .; len: 17; v_gene: TRBV13; j_gene: TRBJ2-2
CDR3nt: TGTGCCAGCAGTCAGATCGGGGAGCTGTTTTTT; CDR3aa: CASSQIGELFF; d_gene: .; abundance: .; len: 11; v_gene: TRBV28; j_gene: TRBJ2-2